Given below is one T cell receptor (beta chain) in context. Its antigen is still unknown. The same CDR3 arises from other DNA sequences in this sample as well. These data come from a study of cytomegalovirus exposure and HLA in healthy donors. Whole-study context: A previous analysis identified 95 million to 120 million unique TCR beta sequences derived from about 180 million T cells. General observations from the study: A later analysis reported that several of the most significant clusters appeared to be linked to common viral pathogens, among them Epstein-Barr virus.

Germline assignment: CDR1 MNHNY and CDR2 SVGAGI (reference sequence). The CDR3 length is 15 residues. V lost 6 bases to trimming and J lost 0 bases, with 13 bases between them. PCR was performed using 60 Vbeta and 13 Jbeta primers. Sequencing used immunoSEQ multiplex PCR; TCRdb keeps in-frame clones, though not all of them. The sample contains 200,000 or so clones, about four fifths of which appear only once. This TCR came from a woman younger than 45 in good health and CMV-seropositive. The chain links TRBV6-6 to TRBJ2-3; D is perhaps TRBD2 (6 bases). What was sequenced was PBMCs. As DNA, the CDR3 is TGTGCCAGCAGCCTACTGGCGGGGAGCACAGATACGCAGTATTTT. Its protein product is CASSLLAGSTDTQYF.